This TCR beta chain was identified during a study of T cells in Graves' hyperthyroidism and ophthalmopathy. Remarks on this clonotype: Its matching antigen is unknown.

The study, taken as a whole, reports: Most thyroid clonotypes with frequency above 0.001 were detected in blood.

RNA transcripts served as the template for amplifying TCR beta CDR3 regions. In the first-round RT-PCR of the TCR CDR3, the HTBI primer set was used. TCRdb ran MiXCR on the multiplex PCR reads and lists one entry per CDR3 protein. The top ten hold about 50% of the sample, which has about 290,000 distinct CDR3 sequences, over 15% seen once. CDR3 size: 15 residues. Germline-derived CDR1 and CDR2 are KGHSH and LQKENI. The V and J ends lost 8 bases and 4 bases, in that order; junction bases with no gene match: 10. This chain links TRBV18 with TRBJ1-4, with 7 bases fitting TRBD1. The receptor was derived from a woman aged 60-70 years with Graves' ophthalmopathy. What was sequenced was blood. Here the CDR3 DNA reads TGTGCCAGCCGAGCCGAGGGACAGCTTAATGAAAAACTGTTTTTT. This encodes CASRAEGQLNEKLFF.